This is a list of T cell receptor beta chains from one sample in a study of cytomegalovirus exposure and HLA in healthy donors. Clones were sequenced by immunoSEQ multiplex PCR, and TCRdb holds only the in-frame ones, with some missing. The table has some 160,000 clones, 75% to 90% seen once. The sample taken for sequencing was PBMCs. The receptors were sampled from a male donor in good health and CMV-seropositive. The CDR3 runs from the conserved cysteine through the conserved F or W. Not all rows give a size; the values are once, few, many and, for expanded clones, a class.

>15|-|TRBV5-4|TRBJ2-1
CASSRLAGVLNEQFF
>16|-|TRBV7-7|-
CASSLRPTGASYEQYF
>17|few|TRBV7-8|TRBJ2-1
CASSLGGSGSSYNEQFF
>16|-|TRBV10-3|TRBJ1-4
CATVPGQGPDNEKLFF
>15|-|TRBV15|TRBJ1-5
CATSREQLYNQPQHF
>14|-|TRBV5-1|-
CASSNGDSWGEQYF
>15|-|TRBV7-2|TRBJ2-1
CASSLALAGGYEQFF
>15|-|TRBV18|TRBJ1-1
CASSPTGGENTEAFF
>11|few|TRBV29-1|TRBJ2-1
CSVGVVHEQFF
>13|-|TRBV5-1|TRBJ1-1
CASSLGRQAEAFF
>15|once|TRBV6-6|TRBJ2-7
CASSYSSQALYEQYF
>14|-|TRBV18|TRBJ1-1
CASSPSGMDTEAFF
>14|-|TRBV18|TRBJ2-7
CASSLAGDSYEQYF
>12|once|TRBV11-1|TRBJ2-7
CASSLNIREQYF
>15|-|TRBV5-4|TRBJ1-5
CASSLNQGGNQPQHF
>13|-|TRBV7-9|TRBJ2-7
CAIPGQGSYEQYF
>15|-|TRBV30|TRBJ1-6
CAWSVPSSYNSPLHF
>16|once|TRBV6-6|TRBJ1-1
CASSYPQGKENTEAFF
>16|-|TRBV9|TRBJ2-5
CASSVAPGQGQETQYF
>14|-|TRBV10-3|TRBJ2-5
CAIRADMVQETQYF
>17|-|TRBV18|TRBJ1-5
CASSPEAGTGWDQPQHF
>13|-|TRBV30|TRBJ2-3
CACRLAGRDTQYF
>13|-|TRBV19|-
CASRRTGFNEQYF
>16|few|TRBV27|TRBJ2-3
CASSLSPRPDPDTQYF
>15|-|TRBV5-1|TRBJ2-7
CASSLSLGQAYEQYF
>15|-|TRBV2|TRBJ2-1
CASSSDLNRDNEQFF
>13|-|TRBV29-1|TRBJ1-1
CSVVGQQNTEAFF
>12|-|TRBV7-9|TRBJ2-7
CASSPEVHEQYF
>17|-|TRBV11-3|TRBJ2-1
CASSFGLAESSYNEQFF
>14|-|TRBV19|TRBJ2-2
CASRTQLNTGELFF
>13|-|TRBV6-6|TRBJ1-5
CASAITGGQPQHF
>14|-|TRBV18|TRBJ2-1
CASSPGTGADEQFF
>16|-|TRBV7-2|TRBJ2-2
CASSFAGRKSTGELFF
>15|-|TRBV5-1|TRBJ1-6
CASSLGGTGTSPLHF
>13|-|TRBV6-1|TRBJ2-5
CASDPRGQETQYF
>13|few|TRBV6-5|TRBJ2-7
CASSYGGIGEQYF
>12|-|TRBV27|TRBJ2-5
CASGREMETQYF
>15|-|TRBV30|TRBJ1-5
CAWSVDSHAGQPQHF
>18|-|TRBV7-9|TRBJ1-2
CSSSQFSGQVNIHYGYTF
>12|-|TRBV29-1|TRBJ1-1
CSVVIPGTEAFF